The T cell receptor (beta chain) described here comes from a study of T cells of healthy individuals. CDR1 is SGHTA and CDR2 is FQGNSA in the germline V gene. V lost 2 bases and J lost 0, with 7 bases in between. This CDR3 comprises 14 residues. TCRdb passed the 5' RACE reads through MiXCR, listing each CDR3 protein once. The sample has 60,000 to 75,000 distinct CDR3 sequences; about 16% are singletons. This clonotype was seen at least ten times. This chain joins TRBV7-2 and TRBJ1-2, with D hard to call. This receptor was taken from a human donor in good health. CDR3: CASSLYTSNYGYTF. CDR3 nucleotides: TGTGCCAGCAGCTTATACACTTCTAACTATGGCTACACCTTC.